This T cell receptor beta chain was retrieved from a study of blood T cell repertoires in COVID-19. Overall study: Acute and convalescent COVID-19 samples came from the United States, Italy and Spain. PBMCs, B-cell-depleted T cells, or T cells were the source of the cDNA or gDNA that made up the material.

Participant ages covered about 18 to 89 years across around 22 US areas. Participants had their cohort set by participant-reported clinical history. This CDR3 has 14 residues. Germline lookup yields CDR1 SGDLS and CDR2 YYNGEE. Trimming left V 0 bases short and J 3 bases short, with 9 bases between. Clones were read by immunoSEQ multiplex PCR, and TCRdb kept only the in-frame ones, dropping some. The sample lists around 320,000 clones, around nine tenths occurring once. The clonotype was recovered from a woman in her twenties or thirties who had been exposed to COVID-19. V is TRBV9 and J is TRBJ1-2; D ambiguous. Sequencing was done on a sample of PBMCs or T cells enriched from blood (not recorded which). CDR3 coding DNA: TGTGCCAGCAGCGTAGGTGAGGGAGACTATGGCTACACCTTC. Translating it yields CASSVGEGDYGYTF. Combining the CDR3 with reference TRBV9 and TRBJ1-2 gives the whole variable domain DSGVTQTPKHLITATGQRVTLRCSPRSGDLSVYWYQQSLDQGLQFLIQYYNGEERAKGNILERFSAQQFPDLHSELNLSSLELGDSALYFCASSVGEGDYGYTFGSGTRLTVV.